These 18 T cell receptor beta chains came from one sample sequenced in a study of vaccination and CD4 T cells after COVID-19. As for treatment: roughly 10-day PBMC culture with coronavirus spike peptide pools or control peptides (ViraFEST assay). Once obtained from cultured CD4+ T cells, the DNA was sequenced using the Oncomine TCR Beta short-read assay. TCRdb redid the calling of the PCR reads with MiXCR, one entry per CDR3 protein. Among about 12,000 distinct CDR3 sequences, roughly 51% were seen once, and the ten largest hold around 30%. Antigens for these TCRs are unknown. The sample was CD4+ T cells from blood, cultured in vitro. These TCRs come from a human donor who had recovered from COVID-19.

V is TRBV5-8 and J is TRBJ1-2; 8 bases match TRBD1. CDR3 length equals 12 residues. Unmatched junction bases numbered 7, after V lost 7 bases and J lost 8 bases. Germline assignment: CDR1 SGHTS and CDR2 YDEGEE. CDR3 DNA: TGTGCCAGCCCGGGACAGGCAGGAGGCTACACCTTC. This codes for CASPGQAGGYTF.

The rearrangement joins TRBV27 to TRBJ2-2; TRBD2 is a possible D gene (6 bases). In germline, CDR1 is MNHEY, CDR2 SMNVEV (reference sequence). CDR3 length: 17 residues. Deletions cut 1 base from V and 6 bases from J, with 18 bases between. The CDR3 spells CASSLFGTPLKSGELFF. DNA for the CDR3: TGTGCCAGCAGTTTATTTGGGACTCCCCTCAAGTCCGGGGAGCTGTTTTTT.

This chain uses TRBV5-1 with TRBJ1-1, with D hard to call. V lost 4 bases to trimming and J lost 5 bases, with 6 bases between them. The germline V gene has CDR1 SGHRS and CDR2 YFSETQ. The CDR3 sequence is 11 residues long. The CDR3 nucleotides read TGCGCCAGCAGCGACTTTACTGAAGCTTTCTTT. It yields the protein CASSDFTEAFF.

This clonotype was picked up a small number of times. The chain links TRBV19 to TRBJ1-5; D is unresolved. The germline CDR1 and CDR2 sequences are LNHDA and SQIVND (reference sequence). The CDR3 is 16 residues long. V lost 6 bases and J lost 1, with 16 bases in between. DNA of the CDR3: TGTGCCAGTAGGGCTTTGGGTTTTACCAGCAATCAGCCCCAGCATTTT. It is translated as CASRALGFTSNQPQHF.

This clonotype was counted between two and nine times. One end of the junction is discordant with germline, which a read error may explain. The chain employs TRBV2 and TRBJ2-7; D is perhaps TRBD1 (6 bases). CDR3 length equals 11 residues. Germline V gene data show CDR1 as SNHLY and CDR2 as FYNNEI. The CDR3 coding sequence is TGTGCCAGCACCACTCTCGTGGACAGCCACTTC. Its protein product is CASTTLVDSHF.

CDR3 sequence: CSARSRGYTDTQYF. In nucleotides, the CDR3 is TGCAGTGCTAGGTCCCGGGGGTACACAGATACGCAGTATTTT. The chain recombines TRBV20-1 with TRBJ2-3, with a tentative D call TRBD2 (6 bases). The CDR3 length is 14 residues. V gave up 3 bases and J gave up 2 bases, with 12 bases separating them. Germline CDR1 and CDR2: DFQATT and SNEGSKA (reference sequence).

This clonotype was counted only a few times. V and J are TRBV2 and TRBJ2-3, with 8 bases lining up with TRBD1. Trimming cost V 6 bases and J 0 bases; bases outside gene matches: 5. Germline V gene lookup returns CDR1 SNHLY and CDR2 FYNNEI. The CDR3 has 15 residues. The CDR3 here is CASSRDRSSTDTQYF. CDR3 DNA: TGTGCCAGCAGCCGGGACAGGAGTAGCACAGATACGCAGTATTTT.

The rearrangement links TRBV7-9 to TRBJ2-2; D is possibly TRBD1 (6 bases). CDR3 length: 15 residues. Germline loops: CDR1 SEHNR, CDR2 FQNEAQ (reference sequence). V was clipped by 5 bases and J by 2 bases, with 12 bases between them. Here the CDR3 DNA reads TGTGCCAGCAGCCCGGCCAGGGGAAACACCGGGGAGCTGTTTTTT. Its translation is CASSPARGNTGELFF.

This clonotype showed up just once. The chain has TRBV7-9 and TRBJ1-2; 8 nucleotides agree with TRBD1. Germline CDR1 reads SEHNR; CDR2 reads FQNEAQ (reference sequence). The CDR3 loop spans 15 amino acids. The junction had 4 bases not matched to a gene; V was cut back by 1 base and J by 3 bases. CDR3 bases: TGTGCCAGCAGCTTAGAACAGGGGGGGTACTATGGCTACACCTTC. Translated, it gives CASSLEQGGYYGYTF.

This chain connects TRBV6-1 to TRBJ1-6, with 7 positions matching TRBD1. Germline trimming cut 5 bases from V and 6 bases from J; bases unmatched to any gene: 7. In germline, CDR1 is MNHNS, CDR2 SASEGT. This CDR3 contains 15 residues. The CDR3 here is CASSRTGTLNSPLHF. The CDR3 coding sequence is TGTGCCAGCAGTCGGACAGGCACCCTTAATTCACCCCTCCACTTT.

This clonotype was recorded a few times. The CDR3 sequence: CASTGTEFYEQYF. The DNA for the CDR3 is TGTGCCAGCACCGGGACAGAGTTTTACGAGCAGTACTTC. The chain carries TRBV6-2 or TRBV6-3 and TRBJ2-7, with 7 positions matching TRBD1. V shed 7 bases, J shed 4 bases, and the junction held 7 bases outside the gene matches. CDR3 size: 13 residues. Germline lookup yields CDR1 MNHEY and CDR2 SVGEGT.

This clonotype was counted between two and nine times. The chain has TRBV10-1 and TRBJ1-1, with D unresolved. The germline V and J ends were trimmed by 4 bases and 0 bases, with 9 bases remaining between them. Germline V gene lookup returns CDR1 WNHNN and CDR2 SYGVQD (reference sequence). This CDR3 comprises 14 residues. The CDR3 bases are TGCGCCAGCAGTGGACTGTTCATGAACACTGAAGCTTTCTTT. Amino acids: CASSGLFMNTEAFF.

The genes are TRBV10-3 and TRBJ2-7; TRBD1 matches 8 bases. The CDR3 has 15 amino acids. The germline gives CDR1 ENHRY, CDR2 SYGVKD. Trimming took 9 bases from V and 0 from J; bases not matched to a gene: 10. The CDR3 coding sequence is TGTGCCATACGGACAGGGCTAAGGAGCTCCTACGAGCAGTACTTC. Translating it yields CAIRTGLRSSYEQYF.

The CDR3 loop is CASSIGANTGELFF. The CDR3 DNA follows: TGTGCCAGTAGTATAGGGGCCAACACCGGGGAGCTGTTTTTT. V is TRBV19 and J is TRBJ2-2; no reliable D call. CDR3 length equals 14 residues. In germline, CDR1 is LNHDA, CDR2 SQIVND (reference sequence). V dropped 1 base and J dropped 2 bases, with 5 bases sitting between them.

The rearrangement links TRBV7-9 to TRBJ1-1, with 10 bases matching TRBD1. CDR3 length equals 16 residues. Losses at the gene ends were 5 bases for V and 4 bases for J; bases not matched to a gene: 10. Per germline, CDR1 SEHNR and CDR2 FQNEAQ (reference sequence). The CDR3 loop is CASSESTGGRGTEAFF. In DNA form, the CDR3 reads TGTGCCAGCAGCGAATCGACAGGGGGCAGAGGCACTGAAGCTTTCTTT.

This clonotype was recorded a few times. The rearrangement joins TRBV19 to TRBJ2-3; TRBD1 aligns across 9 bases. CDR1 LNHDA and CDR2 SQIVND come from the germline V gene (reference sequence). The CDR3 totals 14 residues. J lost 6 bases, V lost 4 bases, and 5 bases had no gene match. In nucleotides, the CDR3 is TGTGCCAGTAGTAGGACAGGGGAGCGGGATACGCAGTATTTT. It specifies CASSRTGERDTQYF.

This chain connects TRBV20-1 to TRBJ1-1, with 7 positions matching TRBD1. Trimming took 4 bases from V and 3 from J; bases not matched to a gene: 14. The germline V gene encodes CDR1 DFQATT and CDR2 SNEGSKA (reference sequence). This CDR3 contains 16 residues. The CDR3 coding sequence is TGCAGTGCTACCCTCTATTACAGGGGTTGGGACACTGAAGCTTTCTTT. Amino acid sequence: CSATLYYRGWDTEAFF.

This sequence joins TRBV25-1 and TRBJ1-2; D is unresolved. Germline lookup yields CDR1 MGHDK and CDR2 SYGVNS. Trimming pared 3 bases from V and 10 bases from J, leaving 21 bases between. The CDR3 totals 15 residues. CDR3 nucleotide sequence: TGTGCCAGCAGTGATTATCCGGGAACTTCTATTGACTACACCTTC. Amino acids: CASSDYPGTSIDYTF.